This T cell receptor beta chain was retrieved from a study of memory CD4+ T cells and cytomegalovirus serostatus. The wider study: Donors were healthy Belgian adults, several CMV seropositive and about 24 seronegative.

Trimming removed 6 bases from V and 4 bases from J, with 13 bases in between. The CDR3 totals 14 residues. In germline, CDR1 is KGHSH, CDR2 LQKENI. Study-wide results and limits: A US-trained random forest predicted CMV serostatus with median AUC about 0.92.

Single viable CD3+CD4+CD8-CD45RO+ cells were sorted as the memory CD4+ T cells. Concerning this clone itself: Antigen specificity is unknown.

TCRdb keeps only in-frame clones here, not all; method: immunoSEQ multiplex PCR. The sample lists 35,000 to 55,000 clones, 75% to 85% occurring once. The V gene is TRBV18, the J gene TRBJ1-5, with a possible D match to TRBD1 (6 bases). Input material: memory CD4+ T cells from blood. This clonotype was obtained from an adult in good health and CMV-seronegative. Here the CDR3 reads CASSRGGANQPQHF. In DNA form, the CDR3 reads TGTGCCAGCTCCCGAGGGGGTGCAAATCAGCCCCAGCATTTT.